The 26 T cell receptor beta chains below come from one sample, sequenced in a study of T cells after yellow fever vaccination. TCRdb ran MiXCR on the 5' RACE reads and lists one entry per CDR3 protein. Of 300,000 to 350,000 distinct CDR3 sequences in the sample, 4% were seen once. Specimen: PBMCs, collected 5 days after the yellow fever booster vaccination. The receptors stem from a man aged 18 to 30 who received the YFV17D yellow fever vaccine.

The rearrangement uses TRBV18 and TRBJ1-5, with TRBD1 matching over 8 bases. The CDR3 sequence is 18 residues long. Germline assignment: CDR1 KGHSH and CDR2 LQKENI. J gave up 5 bases and V 0 bases, and 12 bases lay outside the gene matches. CDR3 nucleotide sequence: TGTGCCAGCTCACCACCCATTGGGACAGGTGGGACGTATCAGCCCCAGCATTTT. It translates to CASSPPIGTGGTYQPQHF.

This clonotype was counted a few times. V and J are TRBV10-3 and TRBJ1-2; a weak D match, TRBD1 (5 bases). This CDR3 is 13 amino acids long. Trimming removed 0 bases from V and 7 bases from J, with 9 bases in between. Germline CDR1 reads ENHRY; CDR2 reads SYGVKD. The DNA of the CDR3 is TGTGCCATCAGTGAGTCAGGGGCTGGTGGCTACACCTTC. It encodes CAISESGAGGYTF.

In this sample, this clonotype turned up many times. The chain employs TRBV11-3 and TRBJ2-2; TRBD1 is a possible D gene (5 bases). The germline V gene has CDR1 SGHNT and CDR2 YENEEA. Trimming removed 3 bases at V and 2 bases at J, with 7 bases between. The CDR3 sequence is 14 residues long. CDR3 sequence (DNA): TGTGCCAGCAGCTTGGACATCAACACCGGGGAGCTGTTTTTT. Translated: CASSLDINTGELFF.

This clonotype showed up many times. The chain employs TRBV9 and TRBJ1-2; D remains ambiguous. There are 17 residues in the CDR3. CDR1 and CDR2 from the germline V gene are SGDLS and YYNGEE. V was shortened by 0 bases and J by 2 bases, with 17 bases between the two germline ends. Here the CDR3 reads CASSVGWLASQNYGYTF. The CDR3 nucleotides are TGTGCCAGCAGCGTAGGTTGGCTAGCCAGTCAGAACTATGGCTACACCTTC.

This clonotype was observed at least ten times. The V and J genes are TRBV15 and TRBJ1-2; 7 bases agree with TRBD1. V lost 3 bases to trimming and J lost 2 bases; unmatched junction nucleotides: 18. In germline, CDR1 is LNHNV, CDR2 YYDKDF (reference sequence). The length of the CDR3 is 19 residues. The CDR3 spells CATSRGVRGQLRINYGYTF. The CDR3 nucleotides are TGTGCCACCAGCAGGGGTGTTAGGGGGCAGTTGAGGATAAACTATGGCTACACCTTC. The whole variable domain, filled in from reference TRBV15 and TRBJ1-2, reads DAMVIQNPRYQVTQFGKPVTLSCSQTLNHNVMYWYQQKSSQAPKLLFHYYDKDFNNEADTPDNFQSRRPNTSFCFLDIRSPGLGDTAMYLCATSRGVRGQLRINYGYTFGSGTRLTVV.

This clonotype turned up a few times. This sequence joins TRBV6-2 or TRBV6-3 and TRBJ1-1, with 7 bases matching TRBD1. Trimming removed 6 bases from V and 5 bases from J; junction bases left unmatched: 6. The CDR3 is 13 amino acids. Germline V gene sequence: CDR1 MNHEY, CDR2 SVGEGT. The CDR3, as DNA: TGTGCCAGCAGCCCACAGGGGAAGACTGAAGCTTTCTTT. Residues: CASSPQGKTEAFF.

This clonotype was detected a few times. This rearrangement joins TRBV12-3 or TRBV12-4 to TRBJ1-2; 7 bases agree with TRBD1. The V and J ends lost 5 bases and 7 bases, in that order; junction bases with no gene match: 7. The CDR3 is made up of 13 amino acids. The CDR3 DNA is TGTGCCAGCAGTCCGGACAGGCTTACTGGCTACACCTTC. Amino acid sequence: CASSPDRLTGYTF.

There are a few counts of this clonotype. The chain is built from TRBV6-1 and TRBJ2-1; perhaps TRBD1 as D (6 bases). Germline CDR1 reads MNHNS; CDR2 reads SASEGT. The CDR3 consists of 15 residues. V dropped 2 bases and J dropped 7 bases, with 15 bases sitting between them. Here the CDR3 reads CASSERAGEGNEQFF. The CDR3 DNA is TGTGCCAGCAGTGAAAGGGCAGGGGAAGGGAATGAGCAGTTCTTC.

The chain carries TRBV5-1 and TRBJ2-2, with TRBD1 identical over 12 bases. With 6 bases clipped from V and 7 bases from J, the junction kept 10 bases outside the gene matches. The germline V gene encodes CDR1 SGHRS and CDR2 YFSETQ. The CDR3 covers 16 residues. CDR3 nucleotide sequence: TGCGCCAGCACCCACACCGGGACAGGGGGCTTCGGGGAGCTGTTTTTT. This encodes CASTHTGTGGFGELFF.

This clonotype appeared many times. V gene TRBV7-3 combines with J gene TRBJ2-7, with 11 positions matching TRBD2. The CDR3 covers 15 residues. V lost 5 bases, J lost 3 bases, and 6 bases stayed unmatched. CDR1 SGHTA and CDR2 FQGTGA come from the germline V gene. DNA for the CDR3: TGTGCCAGCAGCCCTAGCGGGGGGCCACTCTACGAGCAGTACTTC. It yields the protein CASSPSGGPLYEQYF.

V is TRBV20-1 and J is TRBJ1-1, with D maybe TRBD1 (5 bases). This CDR3 comprises 12 residues. CDR1 DFQATT and CDR2 SNEGSKA come from the germline V gene (reference sequence). The V gene lost 6 bases and the J gene lost 4 bases, with 12 bases spanning the gap. As DNA, the CDR3 is TGCAGTGCACGCCTCGGGGGCACTGAAGCTTTCTTT. Its protein is CSARLGGTEAFF.

A few counts support this clonotype. The rearrangement uses TRBV19 and TRBJ2-7, with 7 bases fitting TRBD1. Trimming took 7 bases from V and 0 from J; bases not matched to a gene: 9. CDR1 and CDR2 from the germline V gene are LNHDA and SQIVND (reference sequence). The CDR3 has 15 residues. This chain's CDR3 is CASTPTGSSSYEQYF. For the CDR3, the DNA is TGTGCCAGTACCCCGACAGGGTCAAGCTCCTACGAGCAGTACTTC.

This clonotype was counted many times. The gene calls are TRBV24-1 and TRBJ1-1; TRBD1 is a possible D gene (6 bases). Germline-derived CDR1 and CDR2 are KGHDR and SFDVKD. This CDR3 comprises 13 residues. The V end was cut by 5 bases, the J end by 5 bases, with 11 bases between. The CDR3 coding sequence is TGTGCCACCAGTGCAGGGGCGTATACTGAAGCTTTCTTT. Protein sequence: CATSAGAYTEAFF.

The chain uses TRBV7-9 and TRBJ1-1; 7 bases map to TRBD1. Germline V lookup: CDR1 SEHNR, CDR2 FQNEAQ (reference sequence). Losses at the gene ends were 5 bases for V and 6 bases for J; bases not matched to a gene: 6. CDR3 length: 13 residues. The CDR3 sequence is CASSPTGWSEAFF. In DNA form, the CDR3 reads TGTGCCAGCAGCCCGACAGGGTGGTCTGAAGCTTTCTTT.

This clonotype has ten or more counts. The chain carries TRBV12-3 or TRBV12-4 and TRBJ2-3; TRBD2 might be the D (6 bases). V lost 6 bases, J lost 6 bases, and 10 bases lay in between. The length of the CDR3 is 12 residues. CDR3 nucleotide sequence: TGTGCCAGCAGGCCGGGACTTGATACGCAGTATTTT. Translation: CASRPGLDTQYF.

The chain is built from TRBV4-1 and TRBJ1-5; TRBD1 matches at 7 bases. The CDR3 contains 15 residues. Trimming removed 3 bases from V and 3 bases from J; junction bases left unmatched: 5. Germline CDR1 and CDR2: MGHRA and YSYEKL. As DNA, the CDR3 is TGCGCCAGCAGCCAGGGGGACAGCGACAATCAGCCCCAGCATTTT. Translating it yields CASSQGDSDNQPQHF.

This clonotype appeared many times. DNA for the CDR3: TGCAGCGTCTCAGGGGTTTTGAACACCGGGGAGCTGTTTTTT. Translating gives CSVSGVLNTGELFF. The chain couples TRBV29-1 to TRBJ2-2, with D maybe TRBD1 (6 bases). Trimming took 6 bases from V and 1 from J, leaving 12 bases between them. The CDR3 has 14 residues. The germline V gene encodes CDR1 SQVTM and CDR2 ANQGSEA.

The sample holds many counts of this clonotype. J is TRBJ1-1 and V is TRBV20-1; 9 nucleotides line up with TRBD1. The germline V gene has CDR1 DFQATT and CDR2 SNEGSKA (reference sequence). The V segment lost 3 bases and the J segment 1 base; nucleotides outside the gene matches: 9. This CDR3 is 16 amino acids long. The CDR3 DNA follows: TGCAGTGCTAGGGGACAGGGCCTCCTTTGGAACACTGAAGCTTTCTTT. Residues: CSARGQGLLWNTEAFF.

The J gene is TRBJ2-3, the V gene TRBV7-3; D call uncertain. Germline V gene lookup returns CDR1 SGHTA and CDR2 FQGTGA. The V and J ends lost 2 bases and 2 bases respectively, with 11 bases between them. The CDR3 totals 15 residues. CDR3 residues: CASSLLGHNTDTQYF. CDR3 coding DNA: TGTGCCAGCAGCTTATTAGGTCATAACACAGATACGCAGTATTTT.

The rearrangement links TRBV5-1 to TRBJ2-5; possible D gene TRBD2, 6 bases. Germline V gives CDR1 SGHRS, CDR2 YFSETQ. CDR3 length: 15 residues. Trimming removed 0 bases from V and 4 bases from J, with 13 bases in between. The CDR3 nucleotides read TGCGCCAGCAGCTTGGAGGTCGGGGGTTCAGAGACCCAGTACTTC. Its translation: CASSLEVGGSETQYF.

In this sample, this clonotype turned up a few times. This chain joins TRBV5-6 and TRBJ1-2, with D unresolved. Trimming removed 6 bases from V and 8 bases from J, with 17 bases in between. The CDR3 has 13 residues. Germline V lookup: CDR1 SGHDT, CDR2 YYEEEE. The CDR3, as DNA: TGTGCCAGCATCCCGAGCGGGGTACCGGGCTACACCTTC. Residues: CASIPSGVPGYTF.

V is TRBV6-1 and J is TRBJ1-1; D remains ambiguous. V lost 8 bases to trimming and J lost 10 bases, with 14 bases between them. CDR3 size: 11 residues. Per germline, CDR1 MNHNS and CDR2 SASEGT. The CDR3 protein is CASLSGAGAFF. The CDR3 DNA is TGTGCCAGCCTCTCAGGTGCAGGAGCTTTCTTT.

V gene TRBV12-3 or TRBV12-4 combines with J gene TRBJ1-5; tentative D call: TRBD1 (6 bases). The CDR3 has 16 amino acids. V was pared by 5 bases and J by 2 bases, with 16 bases between. This CDR3 is CASSPYRATGNQPQHF. The CDR3 coding sequence is TGTGCCAGCAGTCCCTACAGGGCCACGGGCAATCAGCCCCAGCATTTT.

This clonotype was observed a few times. V and J are TRBV3-1 and TRBJ2-4; D gene ambiguous. Germline V gene lookup returns CDR1 LGHDT and CDR2 YNNKEL (reference sequence). The V and J ends lost 3 bases and 9 bases respectively, with 6 bases between them. The CDR3 totals 11 residues. CDR3 sequence reads: CASSHGSIQYF. CDR3 coding DNA: TGTGCCAGCAGCCACGGGTCCATTCAGTACTTC.

This clonotype has only a few counts. This chain connects TRBV7-2 to TRBJ2-5, with 10 bases fitting TRBD1. The V and J ends lost 5 bases and 4 bases, in that order; junction bases with no gene match: 13. Germline loops: CDR1 SGHTA, CDR2 FQGNSA. There are 17 residues in the CDR3. The CDR3 loop is CASSPQLTGGLRETQYF. CDR3 in DNA: TGTGCCAGCAGCCCCCAATTGACAGGGGGCTTACGAGAGACCCAGTACTTC.

This clonotype has just a few counts. The genes are TRBV28 and TRBJ2-3, with 7 bases fitting TRBD2. This CDR3 has 13 residues. Trimming took 10 bases from V and 2 from J; bases not matched to a gene: 6. Germline CDR1 is MDHEN and CDR2 is SYDVKM. The CDR3 here is CAIKAGATDTQYF. The CDR3 DNA reads TGTGCCATTAAGGCGGGAGCCACAGATACGCAGTATTTT.